This T cell receptor (beta chain) is from a study of cytomegalovirus exposure and HLA in healthy donors. PCR primers comprised 60 Vbeta and 13 Jbeta primers. Libraries were prepared by immunoSEQ multiplex PCR; TCRdb keeps only in-frame clonotypes and omits some of them. Counted here are 95,000 to 130,000 clones, around three quarters occurring once; the ten biggest clones make up approximately 4%. V lost 4 bases, J lost 4 bases, and 6 bases stayed unmatched. The length of the CDR3 is 15 residues. Germline V CDR1 and CDR2: SGHNT, YYREEE (reference sequence). V is TRBV5-4 and J is TRBJ1-2; 11 positions agree with TRBD1. The TCR sequence derives from a man aged 25 to 45 in good health and CMV-seropositive. The sample taken for sequencing was PBMCs. CDR3 DNA sequence: TGTGCCAGCAGCCTGGACAGGGGGCAACGCTATGGCTACACCTTC. Residues: CASSLDRGQRYGYTF. Supplemented by reference TRBV5-4 and TRBJ1-2, the full variable domain reads ETGVTQSPTHLIKTRGQQVTLRCSSQSGHNTVSWYQQALGQGPQFIFQYYREEENGRGNFPPRFSGLQFPNYSSELNVNALELDDSALYLCASSLDRGQRYGYTFGSGTRLTVV.